These 4 T cell receptor beta chains were all obtained from the same sample, sequenced in a study of read filtering for tumor transcriptome and immune sequencing. The library was built from around 380 ng RNA with molecular barcoded adaptors for alpha/delta and beta/gamma chains. TCRdb re-analysed the reads in MiXCR, keeping a single row per CDR3 protein. The data show more than 70,000 distinct CDR3 sequences, with roughly 21% seen just once and over 10% held by the top ten. The sequencing sample was made of a population of CD138-negative cells sorted from bone marrow. The origin of the receptors is a donor at least 40 years old with multiple myeloma.

This clonotype appeared many times. The chain couples TRBV5-1 to TRBJ1-1; unclear D gene. Trimming cost V 5 bases and J 3 bases, with 11 bases left between them. Germline V CDR1 and CDR2: SGHRS, YFSETQ. The CDR3 consists of 13 residues. The CDR3 sequence: CASRVGGDTEAFF. The CDR3 bases are TGCGCCAGCAGAGTTGGCGGGGACACTGAAGCTTTCTTT.

This chain connects TRBV28 to TRBJ2-2; D ambiguous. The germline gives CDR1 MDHEN, CDR2 SYDVKM. The CDR3 length is 15 residues. V lost 4 bases, J lost 1 base, and 10 bases lay in between. The CDR3 loop is CASSSGGENTGELFF. The CDR3 DNA reads as TGTGCCAGCAGTTCGGGTGGGGAGAACACCGGGGAGCTGTTTTTT.

This clonotype was counted many times. The chain is built from TRBV19 and TRBJ2-1, with D perhaps TRBD2 (7 bases). The germline V gene encodes CDR1 LNHDA and CDR2 SQIVND (reference sequence). Trimming left V 6 bases short and J 5 bases short, with 17 bases between. The CDR3 length is 15 residues. In DNA form, the CDR3 reads TGTGCCAGTAGGATGCGGGGGCCCTGGCACAATGAGCAGTTCTTC. It encodes CASRMRGPWHNEQFF.

This clonotype was found many times. The rearrangement uses TRBV5-1 and TRBJ2-5; 11 positions agree with TRBD2. Losses at the gene ends were 0 bases for V and 5 bases for J; bases not matched to a gene: 0. Germline CDR1 is SGHRS and CDR2 is YFSETQ. The CDR3 runs to 14 residues. The CDR3 is CASSLGLAGETQYF. The CDR3 DNA reads as TGCGCCAGCAGCTTGGGACTAGCGGGGGAGACCCAGTACTTC.